The 5 T cell receptor beta chains given below trace back to one sample, sequenced in a study of CD8+CD57+ T cells in acquired aplastic anemia. The study profiled TCR beta VDJ and CDR3 using genomic DNA as template. TCRdb itself ran the reads through MiXCR, one entry per CDR3 protein. The table lists about 190,000 distinct CDR3 sequences, roughly half of them singletons. Sequences were obtained from sorted CD4+, CD8+, or CD8+CD57+ T cells (not recorded which) from PBMCs. The receptors shown here come from a human donor in good health, serving as a control.

This clonotype appeared many times. The chain is built from TRBV10-3 and TRBJ1-1; D is undetermined. Trimming took 4 bases from V and 3 from J, leaving 12 bases between them. Germline CDR1 is ENHRY and CDR2 is SYGVKD. The CDR3 is made up of 14 amino acids. The CDR3 DNA sequence: TGTGCCATCAGTGTGGTGAAGGGCGACACTGAAGCTTTCTTT. This gives the protein CAISVVKGDTEAFF.

The chain recombines TRBV20-1 with TRBJ2-3; 8 bases match TRBD2. Per the germline V gene, CDR1 is DFQATT and CDR2 is SNEGSKA (reference sequence). The length of the CDR3 is 19 residues. Losses at the gene ends were 6 bases for V and 0 bases for J; bases not matched to a gene: 20. CDR3: CSATSAGGQRDNSTDTQYF. CDR3 DNA: TGCAGTGCCACCAGTGCGGGGGGTCAGCGTGATAATAGCACAGATACGCAGTATTTT.

This clonotype was recorded many times. The rearrangement links TRBV3-2 to TRBJ2-7; TRBD2, the table's D call, was not compared with the DNA. TRBV3-2 constitutes a pseudogene. The CDR3 has 12 amino acids. The CDR3: CASSQRRSEQYF. In nucleotides, the CDR3 is TGTGCCAGCAGCCAGCGGAGGAGCGAGCAGTACTTC.

The chain carries TRBV27 and TRBJ2-3; 9 bases agree with TRBD2. The germline V gene has CDR1 MNHEY and CDR2 SMNVEV (reference sequence). The CDR3 length is 16 residues. Trimming cost V 3 bases and J 5 bases; bases outside gene matches: 9. The DNA of the CDR3 is TGTGCCAGCAGTTTCATTCAGCGGGGGGAAGGAGATACGCAGTATTTT. This sequence encodes CASSFIQRGEGDTQYF.

The rearrangement joins TRBV9 to TRBJ1-4; D unclear. CDR1 is SGDLS, CDR2 YYNGEE, per germline. The CDR3 is made up of 12 amino acids. V lost 0 bases and J 14 bases, leaving 11 bases between the germline ends. The CDR3 nucleotides read TGTGCCAGCAGCGTAGAGGGCACGGTTCTGTTTTTT. It is translated as CASSVEGTVLFF.